The rows below give T cell receptor beta chains drawn from one sample of a study of blood T cell repertoires in COVID-19. TCRdb's copy holds only in-frame clones and misses some; the assay was immunoSEQ multiplex PCR. The sample contains about 35,000 clones, approximately 80% of which appear only once. The sample consisted of peripheral blood. The source of these receptors is a man aged 60-69 years in a cohort sampled during active COVID-19. The CDR3 runs from the conserved cysteine through the conserved F or W. Each record gives: D gene, clone size, V gene, J gene, CDR3 protein, CDR3 DNA. D genes are given only for firm matches. Only part of the rows carry a size: once, few, many, or a class if the clone is expanded.

d_gene: TRBD1; abundance: .; v_gene: TRBV6-5; j_gene: TRBJ1-1; CDR3aa: CASTRQGLGNTEAFF; CDR3nt: TGTGCCAGCACGAGACAGGGTTTGGGGAACACTGAAGCTTTCTTT
d_gene: .; abundance: .; v_gene: TRBV11-2; j_gene: TRBJ1-1; CDR3aa: CASSFGTWRVNTEAFF; CDR3nt: TGTGCCAGCAGCTTTGGGACCTGGAGGGTGAACACTGAAGCTTTCTTT
d_gene: TRBD1; abundance: .; v_gene: TRBV6-5; j_gene: TRBJ1-3; CDR3aa: CASVSGGSGNTIYF; CDR3nt: TGTGCCAGCGTGTCAGGGGGCTCTGGAAACACCATATATTTT
d_gene: .; abundance: .; v_gene: TRBV28; j_gene: TRBJ2-1; CDR3aa: CASSLPAGSMYTFF; CDR3nt: TGTGCCAGCAGTTTACCGGCGGGAAGCATGTACACCTTCTTC
d_gene: .; abundance: .; v_gene: TRBV6-5; j_gene: TRBJ1-5; CDR3aa: CASSGSGGVNQPQHF; CDR3nt: TGTGCCAGCTCGGGAAGTGGGGGCGTCAATCAGCCCCAGCATTTT
d_gene: .; abundance: .; v_gene: TRBV7-2; j_gene: TRBJ2-4; CDR3aa: CASSPRGTGNIQYF; CDR3nt: TGTGCCAGCAGCCCCCGGGGGACGGGAAACATTCAGTACTTC
d_gene: TRBD1; abundance: few; v_gene: TRBV2; j_gene: TRBJ2-2; CDR3aa: CASSGQGLKNTGELFF; CDR3nt: TGTGCCAGCAGTGGACAGGGCCTTAAGAACACCGGGGAGCTGTTTTTT
d_gene: TRBD1; abundance: .; v_gene: TRBV3-1/TRBV3-2; j_gene: TRBJ1-1; CDR3aa: CASTWTGGSKNTEAFF; CDR3nt: TGTGCCAGCACCTGGACAGGTGGGAGTAAGAACACTGAAGCTTTCTTT
d_gene: TRBD1; abundance: medium-sized; v_gene: TRBV3-1/TRBV3-2; j_gene: TRBJ1-5; CDR3aa: CASSRQGSGNQPQHF; CDR3nt: TGTGCCAGCAGCAGACAGGGGAGTGGCAATCAGCCCCAGCATTTT
d_gene: .; abundance: .; v_gene: TRBV11-2; j_gene: TRBJ1-2; CDR3aa: CASSLESAGALGYTF; CDR3nt: TGTGCCAGCAGCTTAGAATCCGCAGGGGCTCTTGGCTACACCTTC
d_gene: .; abundance: .; v_gene: TRBV19; j_gene: TRBJ1-5; CDR3aa: CASSILGGNQPQHF; CDR3nt: TGTGCCAGTAGTATCTTAGGCGGAAATCAGCCCCAGCATTTT
d_gene: .; abundance: .; v_gene: TRBV28; j_gene: TRBJ2-5; CDR3aa: CASSFEGVGETQYF; CDR3nt: TGTGCCAGCAGTTTCGAGGGAGTTGGGGAGACCCAGTACTTC
d_gene: TRBD2; abundance: few; v_gene: TRBV4-3; j_gene: TRBJ2-7; CDR3aa: CASSQDGGEGRQYF; CDR3nt: TGCGCCAGCAGCCAAGATGGGGGGGAAGGGAGGCAGTACTTC
d_gene: .; abundance: .; v_gene: TRBV7-9; j_gene: TRBJ1-1; CDR3aa: CASSSKEGRGSEAFF; CDR3nt: TGTGCCAGCAGCTCCAAAGAAGGGCGGGGTTCTGAAGCTTTCTTT
d_gene: .; abundance: .; v_gene: TRBV14; j_gene: TRBJ1-3; CDR3aa: CASSPQGTGNTIYF; CDR3nt: TGTGCCAGCAGCCCGCAGGGGACTGGAAACACCATATATTTT
d_gene: TRBD1; abundance: .; v_gene: TRBV7-2; j_gene: TRBJ1-1; CDR3aa: CASGGQGVLNTEAFF; CDR3nt: TGTGCCAGCGGCGGGCAGGGGGTATTGAACACTGAAGCTTTCTTT
d_gene: .; abundance: .; v_gene: TRBV29-1; j_gene: TRBJ2-7; CDR3aa: CSVQLVGYYEQYF; CDR3nt: TGCAGCGTTCAACTAGTGGGATACTACGAGCAGTACTTC
d_gene: TRBD1; abundance: .; v_gene: TRBV28; j_gene: TRBJ1-2; CDR3aa: CASGQGLTMNGYTF; CDR3nt: TGTGCCAGCGGACAGGGGTTGACTATGAATGGCTACACCTTC
d_gene: .; abundance: .; v_gene: TRBV2; j_gene: TRBJ1-3; CDR3aa: CASSESGAGSGNTIYF; CDR3nt: TGTGCCAGCAGTGAAAGCGGAGCTGGCTCTGGAAACACCATATATTTT
d_gene: .; abundance: .; v_gene: TRBV4-2; j_gene: TRBJ1-1; CDR3aa: CASSQEIGRNTEAFF; CDR3nt: TGTGCCAGCAGCCAAGAGATTGGCCGGAACACTGAAGCTTTCTTT
d_gene: .; abundance: .; v_gene: TRBV25-1; j_gene: TRBJ1-4; CDR3aa: CASSQAGVANEKLFF; CDR3nt: TGTGCCAGCAGCCAAGCAGGGGTTGCTAATGAAAAACTGTTTTTT
d_gene: .; abundance: medium-sized; v_gene: TRBV10-1; j_gene: TRBJ2-2; CDR3aa: CASSEGGTGELFF; CDR3nt: TGCGCCAGCAGTGAGGGGGGGACCGGGGAGCTGTTTTTT
d_gene: .; abundance: few; v_gene: TRBV9; j_gene: TRBJ1-1; CDR3aa: CASSPRLSTEAFF; CDR3nt: TGTGCCAGCAGCCCTCGTCTGAGCACTGAAGCTTTCTTT
d_gene: TRBD2; abundance: .; v_gene: TRBV5-4; j_gene: TRBJ2-1; CDR3aa: CASSSGTSGIIGEQFF; CDR3nt: TGTGCCAGCAGCTCCGGGACTAGCGGGATAATAGGTGAGCAGTTCTTC
d_gene: TRBD2; abundance: .; v_gene: TRBV7-2; j_gene: TRBJ2-3; CDR3aa: CASSAGTSGGAIDTQYF; CDR3nt: TGTGCCAGCAGCGCCGGGACTAGCGGGGGGGCAATAGATACGCAGTATTTT
d_gene: .; abundance: .; v_gene: TRBV6-4; j_gene: TRBJ2-1; CDR3aa: CASSPMGVNEQFF; CDR3nt: TGTGCCAGCAGTCCTATGGGAGTCAATGAGCAGTTCTTC
d_gene: .; abundance: few; v_gene: TRBV28; j_gene: TRBJ1-2; CDR3aa: CASSPSSHRDYGYTF; CDR3nt: TGTGCCAGCAGTCCCTCATCCCACCGGGACTATGGCTACACCTTC
d_gene: TRBD1; abundance: .; v_gene: TRBV6-5; j_gene: TRBJ1-3; CDR3aa: CASSPGQQKNTIYF; CDR3nt: TGTGCCAGCAGCCCGGGACAGCAAAAAAACACCATATATTTT
d_gene: .; abundance: .; v_gene: TRBV30; j_gene: TRBJ1-6; CDR3aa: CAWSGTGTGGLNSPLHF; CDR3nt: TGTGCCTGGAGTGGGACCGGGACGGGGGGTCTTAATTCACCCCTCCACTTT
d_gene: TRBD1; abundance: .; v_gene: TRBV18; j_gene: TRBJ1-1; CDR3aa: CASSLGTVNTEAFF; CDR3nt: TGTGCCAGCTCACTCGGGACAGTAAACACTGAAGCTTTCTTT
d_gene: TRBD1; abundance: .; v_gene: TRBV7-3; j_gene: TRBJ2-3; CDR3aa: CASSLDRGADTQYF; CDR3nt: TGTGCCAGCAGCTTAGACAGGGGAGCAGATACGCAGTATTTT
d_gene: TRBD1; abundance: .; v_gene: TRBV6-5; j_gene: TRBJ2-7; CDR3aa: CASRRRTGIFYEQYF; CDR3nt: TGTGCCAGCAGGAGACGGACAGGTATTTTTTACGAGCAGTACTTC
d_gene: .; abundance: once; v_gene: TRBV5-1; j_gene: TRBJ1-6; CDR3aa: CASSLQDHTGSPLHF; CDR3nt: TGCGCCAGCAGCCTTCAGGACCACACGGGGTCACCCCTCCACTTT
d_gene: TRBD1; abundance: .; v_gene: TRBV5-1; j_gene: TRBJ1-5; CDR3aa: CASSLEAGGSNQPQHF; CDR3nt: TGCGCCAGCAGCTTGGAGGCAGGGGGGAGCAATCAGCCCCAGCATTTT
d_gene: .; abundance: .; v_gene: TRBV6-6; j_gene: TRBJ2-7; CDR3aa: CASSYAQIEQYF; CDR3nt: TGTGCCAGCAGTTACGCACAGATCGAGCAGTACTTC
d_gene: .; abundance: .; v_gene: TRBV7-9; j_gene: TRBJ1-2; CDR3aa: CASSLGTRDVRSSGYTF; CDR3nt: TGTGCCAGCAGCTTAGGCACGCGGGACGTGAGGTCCTCCGGCTACACCTTC
d_gene: .; abundance: few; v_gene: TRBV6-1; j_gene: TRBJ1-2; CDR3aa: CASSERTAQESYYGYTF; CDR3nt: TGTGCCAGCAGTGAGAGGACAGCTCAAGAATCTTACTATGGCTACACCTTC
d_gene: .; abundance: few; v_gene: TRBV30; j_gene: TRBJ2-2; CDR3aa: CAWSGFRGLYTAGELFF; CDR3nt: TGTGCCTGGAGTGGCTTTAGAGGCCTTTACACCGCCGGGGAGCTGTTTTTT
d_gene: TRBD1; abundance: .; v_gene: TRBV6-5; j_gene: TRBJ1-5; CDR3aa: CASTLGQAGNQPQHF; CDR3nt: TGTGCCAGCACTCTCGGACAGGCAGGCAATCAGCCCCAGCATTTT
d_gene: TRBD1; abundance: .; v_gene: TRBV2; j_gene: TRBJ2-1; CDR3aa: CANRDRVYNEQFF; CDR3nt: TGTGCCAACCGGGACAGAGTTTACAATGAGCAGTTCTTC
d_gene: TRBD1; abundance: .; v_gene: TRBV18; j_gene: TRBJ2-5; CDR3aa: CASSLGQDQETQYF; CDR3nt: TGTGCCAGCTCCCTGGGACAGGACCAAGAGACCCAGTACTTC
d_gene: .; abundance: .; v_gene: TRBV28; j_gene: TRBJ2-3; CDR3aa: CASGPRGRPQYF; CDR3nt: TGTGCCAGCGGACCCAGGGGGAGGCCGCAGTATTTT
d_gene: .; abundance: .; v_gene: TRBV4-1; j_gene: TRBJ1-1; CDR3aa: CASSQETGNTEAFF; CDR3nt: TGCGCCAGCAGCCAGGAGACAGGGAACACTGAAGCTTTCTTT
d_gene: TRBD1; abundance: .; v_gene: TRBV27; j_gene: TRBJ2-7; CDR3aa: CASSSLGTGKGRQYF; CDR3nt: TGTGCCAGCAGTTCCCTAGGGACAGGGAAGGGAAGGCAGTACTTC
d_gene: .; abundance: .; v_gene: TRBV2; j_gene: TRBJ2-1; CDR3aa: CASRGGAESYNEQFF; CDR3nt: TGTGCCAGCAGGGGGGGAGCGGAATCCTACAATGAGCAGTTCTTC
d_gene: TRBD1; abundance: .; v_gene: TRBV5-4; j_gene: TRBJ2-3; CDR3aa: CASSLSQGADTQYF; CDR3nt: TGTGCCAGCAGCTTGAGTCAGGGGGCAGATACGCAGTATTTT
d_gene: .; abundance: few; v_gene: TRBV3-1/TRBV3-2; j_gene: TRBJ1-2; CDR3aa: CASSQSLTGNYGYTF; CDR3nt: TGTGCCAGCAGCCAGTCTTTGACGGGGAACTATGGCTACACCTTC
d_gene: .; abundance: .; v_gene: TRBV7-2; j_gene: TRBJ2-7; CDR3aa: CASSLVGVASYEQYF; CDR3nt: TGTGCCAGCAGCTTAGTTGGCGTAGCGAGCTACGAGCAGTACTTC
d_gene: .; abundance: .; v_gene: TRBV7-2; j_gene: TRBJ2-3; CDR3aa: CASSWTLSTDTQYF; CDR3nt: TGTGCCAGCAGCTGGACACTTAGCACAGATACGCAGTATTTT
d_gene: .; abundance: .; v_gene: TRBV27; j_gene: TRBJ2-1; CDR3aa: CASRGRGASYNEQFF; CDR3nt: TGTGCCAGTCGAGGCCGGGGGGCAAGCTACAATGAGCAGTTCTTC
d_gene: .; abundance: few; v_gene: TRBV19; j_gene: TRBJ1-5; CDR3aa: CASSKRQTNQPQHF; CDR3nt: TGTGCCAGTAGTAAGCGACAGACGAATCAGCCCCAGCATTTT
d_gene: .; abundance: .; v_gene: TRBV2; j_gene: TRBJ2-7; CDR3aa: CASSDPRIGYEQYF; CDR3nt: TGTGCCAGCAGTGACCCGAGGATAGGCTACGAGCAGTACTTC
d_gene: TRBD1; abundance: .; v_gene: TRBV5-1; j_gene: TRBJ2-2; CDR3aa: CASSWGQGMTGELFF; CDR3nt: TGCGCCAGCAGCTGGGGACAGGGGATGACCGGGGAGCTGTTTTTT
d_gene: TRBD1; abundance: .; v_gene: TRBV5-4; j_gene: TRBJ2-6; CDR3aa: CASGPGGGSGANVLTF; CDR3nt: TGTGCCAGCGGACCAGGGGGCGGGTCTGGGGCCAACGTCCTGACTTTC